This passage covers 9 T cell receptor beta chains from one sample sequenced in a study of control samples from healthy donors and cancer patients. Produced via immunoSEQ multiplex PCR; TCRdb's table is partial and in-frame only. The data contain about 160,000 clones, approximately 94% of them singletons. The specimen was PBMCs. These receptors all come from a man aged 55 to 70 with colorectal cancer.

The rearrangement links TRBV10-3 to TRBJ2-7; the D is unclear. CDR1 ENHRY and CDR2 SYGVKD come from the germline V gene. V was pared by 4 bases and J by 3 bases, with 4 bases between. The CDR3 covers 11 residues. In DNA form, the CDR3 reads TGTGCCATCAGTGGGGGCTACGAGCAGTACTTC. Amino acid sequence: CAISGGYEQYF.

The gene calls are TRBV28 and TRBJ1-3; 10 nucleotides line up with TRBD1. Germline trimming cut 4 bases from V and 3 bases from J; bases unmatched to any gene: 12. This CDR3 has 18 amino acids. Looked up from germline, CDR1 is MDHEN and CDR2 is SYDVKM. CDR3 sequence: CASSSLGQGILSGNTIYF. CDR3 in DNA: TGTGCCAGCAGTTCCTTGGGACAGGGGATACTGAGTGGAAACACCATATATTTT.

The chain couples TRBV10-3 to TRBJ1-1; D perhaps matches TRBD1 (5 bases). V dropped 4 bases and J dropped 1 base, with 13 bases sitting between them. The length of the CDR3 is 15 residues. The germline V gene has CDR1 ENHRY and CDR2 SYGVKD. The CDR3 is CAISAQMGENTEAFF. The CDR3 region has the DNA TGTGCCATCAGTGCCCAAATGGGGGAGAACACTGAAGCTTTCTTT.

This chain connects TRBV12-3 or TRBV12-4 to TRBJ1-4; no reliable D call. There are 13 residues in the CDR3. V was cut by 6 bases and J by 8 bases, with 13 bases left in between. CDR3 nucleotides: TGTGCCAGCAGCCCCCCCATGGCCGAAAAACTGTTTTTT. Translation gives CASSPPMAEKLFF.

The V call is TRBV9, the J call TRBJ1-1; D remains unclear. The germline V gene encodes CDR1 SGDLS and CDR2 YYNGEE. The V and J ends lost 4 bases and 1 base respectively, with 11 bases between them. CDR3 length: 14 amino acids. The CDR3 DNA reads TGTGCCAGCAGCCCGACCGGGCGGAACACTGAAGCTTTCTTT. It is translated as CASSPTGRNTEAFF.

The CDR3 region has the DNA TGTGCCAGTAGTACAAGTAAAGGGAACTATGGCTACACCTTC. This encodes CASSTSKGNYGYTF. This chain uses TRBV19 with TRBJ1-2; no firm D call. Germline CDR1 LNHDA, CDR2 SQIVND (reference sequence). This CDR3 region has 14 residues. The V end was cut by 4 bases, the J end by 2 bases, with 11 bases between.

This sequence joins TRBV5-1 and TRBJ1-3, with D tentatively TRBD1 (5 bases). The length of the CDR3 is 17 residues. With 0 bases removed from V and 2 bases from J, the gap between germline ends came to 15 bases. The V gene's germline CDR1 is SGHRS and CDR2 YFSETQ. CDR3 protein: CASSLVPRDSTGNTIYF. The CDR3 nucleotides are TGCGCCAGCAGCTTGGTGCCCCGGGACTCCACTGGAAACACCATATATTTT.

CDR3 in DNA: TGTGCCACCAGTCAAGGGGGGAACACTGAAGCTTTCTTT. Translation gives CATSQGGNTEAFF. The V call is TRBV24-1, the J call TRBJ1-1; D possibly corresponds to TRBD1 (6 bases). V lost 6 bases to trimming and J lost 1 base, with 8 bases between them. Germline CDR1 and CDR2: KGHDR and SFDVKD. This CDR3 spans 13 amino acids.

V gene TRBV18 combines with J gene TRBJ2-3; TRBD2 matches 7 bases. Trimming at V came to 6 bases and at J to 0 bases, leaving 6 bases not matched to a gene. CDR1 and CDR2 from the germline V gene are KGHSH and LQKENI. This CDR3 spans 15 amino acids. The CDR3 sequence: CASSPGRTSTDTQYF. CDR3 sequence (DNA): TGTGCCAGCTCTCCCGGGAGGACTAGCACAGATACGCAGTATTTT.